This T cell receptor beta chain was sequenced during a study of blood T cell repertoires in COVID-19 (dated by TCRdb to about 2020). Study-wide context: Samples from collaborators originated in the United States, Italy and Spain and spanned both the acute and convalescent phases of COVID-19. Where available, HLA class I and class II types were obtained from metadata supplied by the sample provider rather than from assay-based typing. Nearly every sample came with metadata listing a de-identified subject ID, COVID-19 status, age in years and sex. The repertoires were released in a freely available public database meant as a resource for research on the immune response to SARS-CoV-2. The dataset comprised deeply sampled blood TCRbeta repertoires from subjects exposed to, actively infected with, or recovered from COVID-19. The samples were drawn from the first 160 participants of the ongoing ImmuneRACE study and from more than 1,000 subjects provided by 6 global collaborators. The material from the prospective study consisted of cDNA or gDNA derived from T cells, B-cell-depleted T cells, or PBMCs. General conclusions and limits of the study: The quantity of clinical and demographic metadata differed by source and by participant and was supplied without curation.

TCRbeta CDR3 regions were amplified from genomic DNA using the immunoSEQ Assay, a bias-controlled multiplex PCR. The authors' analysis ran thus. Within the assay, amplification of reference gene primers was used to estimate how many nucleated cells each sample contained. To quantify the absolute abundance of each unique TCRbeta CDR3 rearrangement, sequence reads were collapsed and filtered. For each sample, productive Simpson clonality was calculated by taking the square root of Simpson's diversity index across productive rearrangements. TCRdb re-hosts the immuneACCESS table, in-frame sequences only. Its copies lack some clones; in the studies checked, an unresolved V gene accounts for under half of them, and the cause for the rest is not known. V and J calls and clone size follow that table, whereas D and trimming were derived from the DNA. The sample includes 250,000 or so clones, with approximately 88% observed a single time. Jointly, the top ten make up approximately 2.5% of the sample.

The CDR1 and CDR2 encoded by the germline V gene are SGHTA and FQGNSA. The CDR3 runs 19 amino acids, cysteine and phenylalanine included. The read is trimmed to its CDR3 DNA, 57 bases read in frame from base 1. Between the V and J ends, shortened by 2 bases and 3 bases respectively, the junction contains 23 bases. Participants in the prospective study were aged about 18 to 89 years, lived in over 20 United States geographic areas, and enrolled through a virtual design. In the prospective study, cohorts were assigned on the basis of participant-reported clinical history obtained from a screening survey and a study questionnaire. Each participant in the prospective study had whole blood, serum and a nasopharyngeal or oropharyngeal swab collected by mobile phlebotomists. Additional blood draws and questionnaires over an approximately two-month period could optionally be provided by prospective study participants. Blood samples from the prospective study were shipped frozen or at room temperature prior to DNA extraction.

In regard to this clone: What antigen it recognizes has not been identified. It has no much larger one-base neighbor in the sample; base qualities were not kept.

The rearranged segments are TRBV7-2 and TRBJ1-3; no D segment can be confidently identified. The sample taken for sequencing was PBMCs or T cells enriched from blood (not recorded which). This TCR derives from a middle-aged woman with acute COVID-19. CDR3 protein: CASSLSRVGKAGLGNTIYF. The DNA reads as follows: TGTGCCAGCAGCTTAAGCCGGGTTGGAAAGGCTGGACTTGGAAACACCATATATTTT. Where the CDR3 stops, the reference TRBV7-2 and TRBJ1-3 genes take over; the full variable domain is GAGVSQSPSNKVTEKGKDVELRCDPISGHTALYWYRQSLGQGLEFLIYFQGNSAPDKSGLPSDRFSAERTGGSVSTLTIQRTQQEDSAVYLCASSLSRVGKAGLGNTIYFGEGSWLTVV.